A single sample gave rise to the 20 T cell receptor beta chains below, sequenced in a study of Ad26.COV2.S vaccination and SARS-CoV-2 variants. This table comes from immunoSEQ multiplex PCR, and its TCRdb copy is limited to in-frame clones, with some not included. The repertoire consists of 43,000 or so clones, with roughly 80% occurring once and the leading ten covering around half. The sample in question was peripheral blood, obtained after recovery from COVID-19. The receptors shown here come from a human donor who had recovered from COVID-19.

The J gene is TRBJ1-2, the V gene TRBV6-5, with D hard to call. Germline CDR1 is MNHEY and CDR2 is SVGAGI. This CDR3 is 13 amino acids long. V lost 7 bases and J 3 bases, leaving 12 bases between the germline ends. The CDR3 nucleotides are TGTGCCAGCAAGCTCCTGAACCACTATGGCTACACCTTC. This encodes CASKLLNHYGYTF.

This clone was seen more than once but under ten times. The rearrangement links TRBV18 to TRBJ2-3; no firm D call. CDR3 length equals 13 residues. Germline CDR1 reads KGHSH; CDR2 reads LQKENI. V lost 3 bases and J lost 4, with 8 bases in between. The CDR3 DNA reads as TGTGCCAGCTCACCGGCGAAGGCAGATACGCAGTATTTT. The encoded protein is CASSPAKADTQYF.

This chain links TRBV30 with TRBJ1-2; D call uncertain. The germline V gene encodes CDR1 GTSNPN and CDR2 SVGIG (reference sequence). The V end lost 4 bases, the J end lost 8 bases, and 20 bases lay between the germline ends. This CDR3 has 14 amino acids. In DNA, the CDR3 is TGTGCCTGGAACGGGGTGACTACGTCTCGCGGCTACACCTTC. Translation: CAWNGVTTSRGYTF. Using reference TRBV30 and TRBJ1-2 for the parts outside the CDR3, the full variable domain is SQTIHQWPATLVQPVGSPLSLECTVEGTSNPNLYWYRQAAGRGLQLLFYSVGIGQISSEVPQNLSASRPQDRQFILSSKKLLLSDSGFYLCAWNGVTTSRGYTFGSGTRLTVV.

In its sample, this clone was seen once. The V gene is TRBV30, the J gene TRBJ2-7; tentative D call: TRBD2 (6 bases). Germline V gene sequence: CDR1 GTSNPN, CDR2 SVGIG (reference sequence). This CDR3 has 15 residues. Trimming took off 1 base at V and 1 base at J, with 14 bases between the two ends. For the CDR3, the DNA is TGTGCCTGGAGTGGACGCGGAGGGGCATCCTACGAGCAGTACTTC. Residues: CAWSGRGGASYEQYF.

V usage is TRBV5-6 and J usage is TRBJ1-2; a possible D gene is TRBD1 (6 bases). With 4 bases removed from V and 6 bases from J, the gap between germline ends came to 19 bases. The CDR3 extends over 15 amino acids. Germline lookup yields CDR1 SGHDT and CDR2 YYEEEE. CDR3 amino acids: CASSLRGTLGNGYTF. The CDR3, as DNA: TGTGCCAGCAGCCTGCGGGGGACACTGGGGAATGGCTACACCTTC.

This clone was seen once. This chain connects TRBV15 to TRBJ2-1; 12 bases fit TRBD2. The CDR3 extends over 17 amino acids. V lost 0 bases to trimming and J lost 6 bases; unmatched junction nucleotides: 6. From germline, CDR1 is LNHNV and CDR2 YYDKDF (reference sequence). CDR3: CATSRDRATSGGNEQFF. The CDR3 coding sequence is TGTGCCACCAGCAGAGATAGGGCGACTAGCGGGGGCAATGAGCAGTTCTTC.

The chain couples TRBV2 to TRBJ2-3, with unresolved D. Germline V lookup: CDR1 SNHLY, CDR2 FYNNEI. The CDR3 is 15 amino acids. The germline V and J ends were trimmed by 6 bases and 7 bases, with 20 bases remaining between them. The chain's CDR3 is CASRGTKGGGNTQYF. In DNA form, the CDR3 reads TGTGCCAGCAGGGGCACTAAGGGCGGTGGAAATACGCAGTATTTT.

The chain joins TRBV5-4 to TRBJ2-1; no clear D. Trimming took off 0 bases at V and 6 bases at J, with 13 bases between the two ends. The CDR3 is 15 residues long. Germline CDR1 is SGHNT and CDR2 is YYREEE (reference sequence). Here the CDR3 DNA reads TGTGCCAGCAGCTTGGGTAAGGAAGTCGCCAATGAGCAGTTCTTC. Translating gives CASSLGKEVANEQFF.

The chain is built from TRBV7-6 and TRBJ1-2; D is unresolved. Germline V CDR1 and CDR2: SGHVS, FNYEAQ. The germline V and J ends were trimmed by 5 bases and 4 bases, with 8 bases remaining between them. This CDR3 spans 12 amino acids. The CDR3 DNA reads TGTGCCAGCAGCCCATTAATCTATGGCTACACCTTC. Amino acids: CASSPLIYGYTF.

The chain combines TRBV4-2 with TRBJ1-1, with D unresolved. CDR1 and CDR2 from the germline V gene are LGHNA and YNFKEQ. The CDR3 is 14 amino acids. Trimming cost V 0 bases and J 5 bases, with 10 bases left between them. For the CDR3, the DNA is TGTGCCAGCAGCCAAGAAGGGAGGAGGACTGAAGCTTTCTTT. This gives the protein CASSQEGRRTEAFF.

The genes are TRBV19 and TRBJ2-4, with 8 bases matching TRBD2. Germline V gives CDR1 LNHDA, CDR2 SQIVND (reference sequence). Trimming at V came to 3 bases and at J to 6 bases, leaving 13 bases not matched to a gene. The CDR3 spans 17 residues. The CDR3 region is CASSIDPAGAAGNIQYF. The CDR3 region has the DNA TGTGCCAGTAGTATTGACCCAGCGGGAGCGGCGGGAAACATTCAGTACTTC. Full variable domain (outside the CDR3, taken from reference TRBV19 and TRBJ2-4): DGGITQSPKYLFRKEGQNVTLSCEQNLNHDAMYWYRQDPGQGLRLIYYSQIVNDFQKGDIAEGYSVSREKKESFPLTVTSAQKNPTAFYLCASSIDPAGAAGNIQYFGAGTRLSVL.

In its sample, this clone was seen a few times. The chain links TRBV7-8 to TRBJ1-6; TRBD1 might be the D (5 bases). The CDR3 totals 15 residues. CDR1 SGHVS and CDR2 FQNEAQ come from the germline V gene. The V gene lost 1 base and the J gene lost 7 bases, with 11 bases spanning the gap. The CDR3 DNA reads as TGTGCCAGCAGCTTAGGTCAGGGCAGGAATTCACCCCTCCACTTT. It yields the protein CASSLGQGRNSPLHF.

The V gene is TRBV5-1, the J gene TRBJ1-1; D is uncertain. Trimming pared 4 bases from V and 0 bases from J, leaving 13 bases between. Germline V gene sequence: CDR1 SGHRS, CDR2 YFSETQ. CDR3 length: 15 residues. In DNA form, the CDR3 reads TGCGCCAGCAGCGGTACGACACTAATGAACACTGAAGCTTTCTTT. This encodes CASSGTTLMNTEAFF. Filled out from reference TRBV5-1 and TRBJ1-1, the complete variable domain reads KAGVTQTPRYLIKTRGQQVTLSCSPISGHRSVSWYQQTPGQGLQFLFEYFSETQRNKGNFPGRFSGRQFSNSRSEMNVSTLELGDSALYLCASSGTTLMNTEAFFGQGTRLTVV.

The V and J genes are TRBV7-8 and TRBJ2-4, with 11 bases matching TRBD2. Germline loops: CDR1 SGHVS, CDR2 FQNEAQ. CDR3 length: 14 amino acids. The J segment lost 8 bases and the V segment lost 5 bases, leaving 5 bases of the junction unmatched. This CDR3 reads CASSLLAGVYIQYF. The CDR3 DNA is TGTGCCAGCAGCCTACTAGCGGGAGTATACATTCAGTACTTC.

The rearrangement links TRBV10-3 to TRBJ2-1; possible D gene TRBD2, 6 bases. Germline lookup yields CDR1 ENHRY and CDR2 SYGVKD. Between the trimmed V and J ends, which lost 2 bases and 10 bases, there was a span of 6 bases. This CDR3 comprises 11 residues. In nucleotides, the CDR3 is TGTGCCATCAGTGAGGCGGGGGAGCAGTTCTTC. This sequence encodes CAISEAGEQFF.

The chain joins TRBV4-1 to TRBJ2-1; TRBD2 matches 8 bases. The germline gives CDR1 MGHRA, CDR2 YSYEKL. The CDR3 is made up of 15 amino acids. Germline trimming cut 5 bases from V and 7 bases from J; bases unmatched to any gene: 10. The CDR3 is CASSGLTGGENEQFF. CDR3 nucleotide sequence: TGCGCCAGCAGCGGTTTGACCGGGGGGGAAAATGAGCAGTTCTTC.

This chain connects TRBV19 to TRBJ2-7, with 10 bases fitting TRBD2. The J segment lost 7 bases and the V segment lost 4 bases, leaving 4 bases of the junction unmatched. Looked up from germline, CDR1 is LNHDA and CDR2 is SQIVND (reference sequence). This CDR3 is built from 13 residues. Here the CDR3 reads CASSSVSGGEQYV. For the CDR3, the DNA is TGTGCCAGTAGTAGCGTTAGCGGGGGGGAGCAGTACGTC.

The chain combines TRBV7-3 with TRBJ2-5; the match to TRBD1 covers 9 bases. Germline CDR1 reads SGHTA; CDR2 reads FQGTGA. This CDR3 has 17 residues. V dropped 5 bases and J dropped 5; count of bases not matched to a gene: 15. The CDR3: CASSLRPGQGRGETQYF. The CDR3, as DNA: TGTGCCAGCAGCCTCCGCCCGGGACAGGGCCGAGGTGAGACCCAGTACTTC.

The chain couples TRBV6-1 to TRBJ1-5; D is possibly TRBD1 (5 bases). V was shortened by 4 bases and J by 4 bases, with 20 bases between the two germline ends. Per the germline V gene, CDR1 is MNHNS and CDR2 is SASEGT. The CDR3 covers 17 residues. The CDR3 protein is CASSGMEGSNRNQPQHF. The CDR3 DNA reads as TGTGCCAGCAGTGGTATGGAGGGGTCCAACCGGAATCAGCCCCAGCATTTT.

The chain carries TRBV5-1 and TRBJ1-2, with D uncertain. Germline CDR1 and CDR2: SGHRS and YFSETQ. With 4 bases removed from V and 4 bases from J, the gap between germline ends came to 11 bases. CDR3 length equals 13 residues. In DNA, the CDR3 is TGCGCCAGCAGCCCAGGTCTGGCCTATGGCTACACCTTC. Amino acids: CASSPGLAYGYTF.